This TCR beta chain appears in the sequencing data of a study of T cell responses to AZD1222 COVID-19 vaccine. The CDR3 spans 16 residues. Germline V gives CDR1 LNHNV, CDR2 YYDKDF (reference sequence). Trimming took 0 bases from V and 5 from J; bases not matched to a gene: 4. Sequencing was performed with immunoSEQ multiplex PCR; in TCRdb, only in-frame clones are kept and a portion is missing. The table shows under 110,000 clones, with roughly 88% occurring only once. The receptor comes from an adult who received the AZD1222 COVID-19 vaccine. The chain recombines TRBV15 with TRBJ1-6; 7 positions agree with TRBD1. The source was peripheral blood, collected 28 days after the second AZD1222 dose. CDR3 nucleotides: TGTGCCACCAGCAGAGATTACGGGACAGATAATTCACCCCTCCACTTT. Its protein product is CATSRDYGTDNSPLHF.